This T cell receptor beta chain was retrieved from a study of CD8 T cells in Susac syndrome. Study-wide points: By the study's own acknowledgment, its TCR sequencing and HLA analysis included relatively few individuals.

Reverse transcription of roughly 0.5 to 1 ug RNA used random hexamers. MiXCR was run by TCRdb on the immunoSEQ multiplex PCR reads, yielding one entry per CDR3 protein. The sample has roughly 130,000 distinct CDR3 sequences, roughly 95% seen once. Through negative isolation, CD4+ and CD8+ T cells were obtained, while TEMRA cells were enriched using FACS. This clonotype appeared a few times. Its antigen is still unknown. The CDR3 totals 11 residues. Germline V gene data show CDR1 as LGHDT and CDR2 as YNNKEL (reference sequence). Trimming cost V 1 base and J 8 bases, with 5 bases left between them. The origin of this receptor is a human donor with multiple sclerosis. Material: CD4+ T cells from PBMCs. The chain has TRBV3-1 and TRBJ1-2; D gene ambiguous. The DNA of the CDR3 is TGTGCCAGCAGCCAAGGCTACGGCTACACCTTC. Translating gives CASSQGYGYTF.